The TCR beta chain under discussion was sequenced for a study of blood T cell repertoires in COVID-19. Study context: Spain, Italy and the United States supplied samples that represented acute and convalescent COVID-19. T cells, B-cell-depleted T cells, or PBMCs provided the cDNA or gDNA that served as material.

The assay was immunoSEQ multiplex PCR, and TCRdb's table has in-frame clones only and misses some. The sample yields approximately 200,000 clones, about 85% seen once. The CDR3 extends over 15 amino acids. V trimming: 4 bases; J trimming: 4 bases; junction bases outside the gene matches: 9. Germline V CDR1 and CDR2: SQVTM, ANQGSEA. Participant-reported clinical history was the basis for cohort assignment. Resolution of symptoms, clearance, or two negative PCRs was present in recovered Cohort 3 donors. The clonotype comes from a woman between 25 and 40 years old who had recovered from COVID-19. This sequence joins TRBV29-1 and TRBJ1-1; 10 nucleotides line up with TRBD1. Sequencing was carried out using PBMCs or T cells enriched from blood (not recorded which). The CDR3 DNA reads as TGCAGCGTTGTCTCAACCGGGACAGGGGCCACTGAAGCTTTCTTT. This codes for CSVVSTGTGATEAFF.